This T cell receptor (beta chain) appears in the sequencing data of a study of T cell responses to AZD1222 COVID-19 vaccine (dated by TCRdb to 2020 to 2022). About the investigation overall: TCR sequencing covered roughly 230 trial participants: 200 to 220 given two doses of AZD1222 and 26 given two doses of MenACWY control vaccine. Trial participants were enrolled by age into subgroups of 18-55, 56-69 and 70-plus years, and roughly 160, 29 and 62 TCR-sequenced participants, respectively, were included in these subgroups.

Study-wide conclusions, independent of this receptor: No day 14 peak-response samples were available, so repertoires were characterized only after the peak T cell response. A significant rise in spike-specific TCR breadth and depth was observed after two AZD1222 doses relative to day 0 and relative to MenACWY recipients. The 56-69-year group was small, and its depth increase did not reach significance, likely because of low power. Conclusions about previously exposed vaccinees are limited because only six or seven AZD1222 recipients were SARS-CoV-2 seropositive at baseline. Participants were mostly white British and included more females than males, and it was suggested by the authors that clonal diversity may have been underestimated. CD4 TCRs associated with the vaccine covered the entire spike protein, and the dominant responses were in regions 160-218 and 743-854. Nearly half of unique spike-specific TCRs reportedly recognized epitopes outside regions mutated in the B.1.351 and B.1.1.7 variants.

The CDR3 regions of human TCRbeta chains were analyzed by immunosequencing. From the authors' description of their analysis: Repertoire TCRs were checked for matches against a reference library of SARS-CoV-2-specific TCRs that had been generated using the MIRA antigen-specificity platform. Breadth meant the fraction of unique TCRs that were SARS-CoV-2-associated, whereas depth meant the fraction of total T cells that were SARS-CoV-2-associated. Using the MIRA data, every spike-specific TCR was mapped to the spike region that the TCR reacted to and assigned to either a CD4 or a CD8 class. Log10-transformed breadth and depth values were compared by one-way ANOVA with Sidak's multiple comparisons tests. Drawn from immuneACCESS, this table holds only the in-frame rearrangements with V and J called that TCRdb kept. Clones are partly lost; checked studies trace under half to an unresolved V gene and leave the rest unexplained. V and J calls plus clone size are reproduced from that table; the DNA served to infer D and trimming. For this sample there are about 150,000 clones; 92% appear just once. The top ten clones comprise more than 3% of the sample.

As concerns this clone: Which antigen it targets is not known. Within one base of it there is no much larger clone, and no base qualities were kept.

Taken with the paper, the label for time point translates to: about 28 days (+/-7) after the second vaccine dose. AZD1222 recipients whose second dose came at about 4 weeks and those whose second dose came at about 12 weeks were combined into one group, since spike-specific TCR depth and breadth did not differ between the two schedules. The vaccinee samples were drawn from two UK trials, COV001 and COV002, one of which was a single-blind randomized controlled phase 2/3 trial testing AZD1222 (ChAdOx1 nCoV-19) in healthy adults. For TCRbeta chain sequencing, PBMC samples were collected from trial participants at day 0 and at day 28 after the second dose. The CDR3, from cysteine to phenylalanine, totals 14 residues. Only the CDR3 DNA stays, 42 bases, in frame from base 1. The germline V gene supplies CDR1 KGHDR and CDR2 SFDVKD. The germline V end is reduced by 7 bases and the J end by 6 bases; junction bases left unmatched: 5.

The TCR sequence derives from an adult who received the AZD1222 COVID-19 vaccine. The specimen comprised peripheral blood, sampled 28 days after the second AZD1222 dose. This chain is built from TRBV24-1 and TRBJ1-6; 7 junctional bases match TRBD1. Here the CDR3 is given as CATSFRDSNSPLHF. In nucleotides, the sequence is TGTGCCACCAGCTTCCGGGACAGTAATTCACCCCTCCACTTT.